The source of this T cell receptor (beta chain) is a study of radiotherapy plus CTLA-4 blockade in lung cancer (dated 2018 in TCRdb). With regard to the full study: Objective responses were observed in 15% to 20% of enrolled patients, and disease control was achieved in roughly 30%. Broad study findings and their caveats: The strongest predictors of response were reported to be early dynamic shifts in blood T cell clones along with a rise in serum interferon-beta following radiation. After treatment with radiotherapy and ipilimumab, TCR clones that originated in tumors expanded in peripheral blood.

Libraries were built with the immunoSEQ multiplex PCR assay. Sourced from immuneACCESS, this table was stored by TCRdb with only in-frame sequences that have V and J called. A share of the clones is absent; for the studies checked, an unresolved V gene accounts for under half, and the remainder has no known explanation. Counted in this sample were roughly 92,000 clones; around 85% of them appeared once. In total, the top ten clones hold more than 2% of the sample. Focal radiation therapy combined with CTLA-4 blockade (ipilimumab) was tested in patients with chemo-refractory metastatic non-small-cell lung cancer. CDR1 is given as MNHEY and CDR2 as SMNVEV, both from the germline V gene (reference sequence). After removal of 8 bases from V and 5 bases from J, the junction retains 12 bases not matched to a gene. From its cysteine to its phenylalanine, the CDR3 spans 15 amino acids. Only the CDR3 DNA is retained, 45 bases long and in frame from the first base.

On this clone: Its cognate antigen has yet to be identified. Base-call qualities are not available, and no considerably larger clone is one nucleotide away.

Sequencing was performed on peripheral blood, taken from a patient treated with radiotherapy plus ipilimumab. Recombination linked TRBV27 to TRBJ1-1, and TRBD1 matches 9 of the central bases. The clonotype originates from a human donor with non-small cell lung cancer who had a partial response to radiotherapy plus ipilimumab. The nucleotide sequence reads TGTGCCAGCCTAACAGGGGGCGCCAGTGGTACTGAAGCTTTCTTT. Protein translation: CASLTGGASGTEAFF.